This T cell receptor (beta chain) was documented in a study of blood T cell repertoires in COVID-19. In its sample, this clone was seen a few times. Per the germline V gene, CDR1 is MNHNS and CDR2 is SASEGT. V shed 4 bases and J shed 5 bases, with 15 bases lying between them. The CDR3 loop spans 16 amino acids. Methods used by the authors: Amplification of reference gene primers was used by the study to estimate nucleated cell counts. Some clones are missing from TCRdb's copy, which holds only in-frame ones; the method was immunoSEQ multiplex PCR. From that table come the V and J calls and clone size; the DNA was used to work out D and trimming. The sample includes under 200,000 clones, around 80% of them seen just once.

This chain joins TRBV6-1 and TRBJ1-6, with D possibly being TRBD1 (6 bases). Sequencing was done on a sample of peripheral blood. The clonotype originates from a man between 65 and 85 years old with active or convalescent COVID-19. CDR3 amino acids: CASSVEGHANNSPLHF. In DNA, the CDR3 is TGTGCCAGCAGTGTCGAGGGACACGCGAATAATTCACCCCTCCACTTT.